This TCR beta chain stems from a study of shared T cell receptors in the human thymus. Using immunoSEQ multiplex PCR, the repertoire was profiled, and TCRdb retains in-frame clones only, with some absent. The table has about 500,000 clones, around three quarters seen once. Germline V gives CDR1 MGHRA, CDR2 YSYEKL. J was trimmed by 6 bases and V by 0 bases; bases with no gene match: 6. This CDR3 spans 16 amino acids. The same sample was also studied in work on human thymus T cells. That paper adds: Healthy Finnish infants undergoing corrective surgery for congenital heart defects provided the donor material. Thymus tissue for the work was resected from patients undergoing corrective heart surgery. Thymic repertoires from unrelated individuals overlapped highly, related research reported.

The clonotype comes from a boy under three years old with a congenital heart defect. The chain uses TRBV4-1 and TRBJ2-1; 9 bases fit TRBD1. What was sequenced was thymocytes. CDR3 nucleotide sequence: TGCGCCAGCAGCCAAGAGTGGGGACAGGGTTGCAATGAGCAGTTCTTC. It is translated as CASSQEWGQGCNEQFF.